A single TCR beta chain is shown here with its context. Antigen specificity is unknown. This entry is derived from a study of T cell responses to AZD1222 COVID-19 vaccine. Study-level findings and limits: As reported, nearly half of all spike-specific TCRs target variant regions that are unmutated. Clonal diversity may have been underestimated, and the donors were mostly white British, with more females than males. Among AZD1222 vaccinees, only six or seven were seropositive at baseline. At 160-218 and 743-854, vaccine-associated CD4 TCRs were dominant, and they spanned spike.

This table comes from immunoSEQ multiplex PCR, and its TCRdb copy is limited to in-frame clones, with some not included. Of about 150,000 clones listed, roughly nine tenths were seen once; the top ten hold 5.5% to 6%. This CDR3 has 15 residues. The V gene's germline CDR1 is MGHRA and CDR2 YSYEKL. V lost 1 base and J 2 bases, leaving 11 bases between the germline ends. Source: peripheral blood, taken on day 0 of MenACWY control vaccination. The TCR originated in an adult in good health. The chain couples TRBV4-1 to TRBJ1-2; D call uncertain. CDR3 sequence (DNA): TGCGCCAGCAGCCAAGGTCCGGGGATCAACTATGGCTACACCTTC. It yields the protein CASSQGPGINYGYTF.